This TCR beta chain appears in the sequencing data of a study of cytomegalovirus exposure and HLA in healthy donors (dated 2017 in TCRdb). Looking at the study overall: In an earlier analysis of roughly 500 of the donors, 276 Gb of sequence data and 117 million unique TCR beta sequences from roughly 190 million T cells were reported. A separate validation cohort of 90 to 150 different subjects was used in addition to the approximately 700-subject first cohort. The number of donors typed differed by locus, with 629-630 for A, B, C, DRB1 and DQB1, around 560 for DQA1, 600 to 610 for DPA1, and 472 for DPB1. Rather than using new phenotypic data, the later analysis identified candidate immune exposures from TCR beta sequences and from how often those sequences occurred across donors. Both class I and class II loci were covered by HLA typing, at four-digit resolution. All discovery cohort repertoires had been generated using a single sequencing platform. Of the approximately 400 genotyped donors, 75% to 85% were placed in the genetic ancestry cluster associated with self-reported Caucasian donors. Four or five DR-DQ haplotypes were treated as single units for association and clustering because of strong linkage in the cohort. A later analysis re-analyzed previously published TCR beta repertoires from 650 to 800 donors and added high-resolution HLA genotyping to study TCR occurrence patterns. A later genetic analysis took genome-wide SNP genotypes for about 65% of the 666 donors and used that subset as a discovery cohort. An earlier analysis of 450 to 750 of the donors used high-throughput TCR beta sequencing to judge whether each TCR beta V gene segment behaved as functional or pseudogenic. The study combined high-throughput TCR immunosequencing, statistical association of individual TCRs with disease status, and machine learning to predict cytomegalovirus infection status. Donor age, sex, ethnicity and CMV serostatus were compiled together with the repertoire data. Across around 400 genotyped donors of the cohort, an average of roughly 230,000 unique TCR beta nucleotide sequences per donor were sequenced, and roughly 18% of those sequences were non-productive. About 280 gigabases of sequencing data and 80 million or so unique TCR sequences were included in an early release covering roughly 600 HLA-typed donors. The study profiled the T cell repertoires of about 640 subjects by immunosequencing and related them to cytomegalovirus serostatus. The aim of the study was to test whether cataloging public T cell receptors could identify signatures of past pathogen exposure.

The method behind the library was the immunoSEQ multiplex PCR assay. For the multiplex PCR, a mixture combining 60 forward primers for TCR Vbeta segments and 13 reverse primers for TCR Jbeta segments was used. The CDR3 region of rearranged TCR beta genes was amplified from genomic DNA with a multiplex PCR assay. On the Illumina HiSeq System, the amplified TCR beta libraries were sequenced as 87-base-pair reads. As for how the authors treated the data: Across the roughly 600 repertoires, a later analysis counted 60 million to 90 million unique TCR beta chains, about 10 million of which were shared by at least two donors. A nearest-neighbor algorithm error-corrected the raw reads and collapsed the reads into unique sequences, merging closely related sequences to remove PCR and sequencing errors. To assign V, D and J gene segments, CDR3 sequences were aligned to IMGT reference sequences. Each retained sequence needed at least a six-nucleotide match to both a V gene segment and a J gene segment. A rearrangement was called productive if the CDR3 had no stop codons and remained in frame with V and J, and every other rearrangement was called non-productive. CDR3 was defined by IMGT convention, running from the second conserved V-encoded cysteine to the conserved J-encoded phenylalanine. The earlier analysis of about 610 of the donors excluded sequences that lacked an unambiguous match to a single V gene segment. An earlier analysis of some 500 of the donors classified V segments as functional when productive rearrangements were above 56.7% and as segregating when the standard deviation between donors was above 5%. A statistical classification framework was built to diagnose cytomegalovirus status from the catalog of TCR beta chain sequences. V and J gene assignment, in a later analysis, came from comparing TCR nucleotide sequences with IMGT/GENE-DB human TR gene sequences. The TCRdist pipeline was used in a later analysis to assign CDR3 sequences and most-parsimonious VDJ recombination scenarios. In a later analysis, every TCR beta chain was defined by the combination of its CDR3 amino acid sequence and its V-gene family, and reads without a unique V-gene family were dropped. As a way to deal with suspected cross-contamination and a sequencing artifact, a later analysis dropped 500 to 700 nucleotide sequences that were highly shared and had low generation probability. In a later analysis, a clonal expansion index for each public chain was calculated from normalized within-repertoire ranks of inferred template counts. Generation probabilities in a later analysis came from a VDJ recombination model fitted to out-of-frame rearrangements, and those results were checked against IGoR. Hypergeometric tests were used in a later analysis to score TCR-TCR, TCR-HLA and TCR-CMV co-occurrence, with a repertoire-size bias correction applied to the TCR pairs. In a later analysis, false discovery rates were estimated by permuting HLA or CMV assignments 20 times. In a later analysis, co-occurring TCRs were grouped with DBSCAN, and TCRdist sequence similarity was added when clustering was performed within HLA-allele-positive subsets. For co-occurrence clustering, repertoires with fewer than 30,000 or more than 120,000 public chains were excluded, along with a handful of repertoires with anomalous nucleotide sharing. TCRdb took over this immuneACCESS table, retaining in-frame rearrangements with V and J assigned. Such tables are incomplete; in checked studies, under half of the missing clones stem from an unresolved V gene, and the remainder is unexplained. From that table come the V and J calls and clone size; the DNA was used to work out D and trimming. This sample gives about 120,000 clones in total; more than 60% of them show up just once. The top ten hold approximately 3.8% of the sample.

For this chain, trimming is 4 bases at the V end and 10 bases at the J end, and the number of junction bases without a gene match is 6. The CDR3, cysteine through phenylalanine, is 14 amino acids long. Solely the CDR3 DNA is kept, with 42 bases framed from the first base. For CDR1 and CDR2, the germline V gene (reference sequence) lists SEHNR and FQNEAQ. Regarding this clone: Its target antigen remains unknown. One base away there is no much larger clone; base qualities are not given.

The cohort comprised some 730 healthy bone marrow donors. All cohort members were sampled while nominally healthy, although unrecorded immune exposures were likely present. The donor was CMV seronegative and was included in the group of a few hundred seronegative cohort members. A peripheral blood sample was provided by each donor, and peripheral blood mononuclear cells were used for TCR beta sequencing. Genomic DNA extraction from the blood cell samples was performed with the Qiagen DNeasy Blood Extraction Kit. What the work shows at the level of the full study, not this receptor alone: Correlated functional status among segregating V segments might reflect linkage disequilibrium, but an unknown experimental factor could not be ruled out. Because some donors lacked HLA typing at each locus, the association tests relied only on the typed subset. Compared with the roughly 700-donor mean, donors in an Asian-associated ancestry cluster had fewer N-insertions in productive TCRs, according to a later genetic analysis. The earlier analysis of approximately 590 of the donors excluded roughly 16 rarely observed V segments, including chromosome 9 orphons, because counts were too low. A cluster of highly shared sequence variants was judged likely to represent a technical artifact of the sequencing pipeline. In a later analysis, most CMV-associated TCR beta chains were found to appear HLA-restricted, with HLA associations seemingly driven largely by CMV exposure. Assigning TCR associations to individual alleles was difficult when HLA alleles, especially DR and DQ, strongly co-occurred. Broadly in line with IMGT annotations, most TCR beta V segments showed up in productive rearrangements about 87% or about 30% of the time in an earlier analysis of some 590 of the donors. The classifier was reported to diagnose cytomegalovirus status with high specificity and sensitivity in both the original and validation cohorts. A later analysis associated about 17,000 TCR beta sequences with specific HLA alleles at a false discovery rate of 0.05. In a later analysis, several top co-occurrence clusters were reported to appear linked to parvovirus B19, influenza, CMV and Epstein-Barr virus. Presence/absence analyses assumed roughly uniform sequencing depth across donors, an assumption that may not hold. In vitro tests confirmed that a few of the cytomegalovirus-associated TCR beta chains recognize cytomegalovirus antigens. Only TCR beta chains were sequenced in this cohort, and the absence of alpha or paired-chain data limited detectable features. The 87-base-pair reads could not distinguish some IMGT-functional V segments, including TRBV6-2 and TRBV6-3, so those segments were excluded. In a later genetic analysis, a missense DCLRE1C variant was associated with V-gene and J-gene trimming of TCR beta chains, and the association was replicated in an independent cohort. A further reported finding was that TCR beta sequences accurately predicted the HLA-A and HLA-B alleles for most subjects in the first cohort. Compared with equally common non-associated chains, HLA-associated TCR beta chains in a later analysis were more clonally expanded and had lower generation probabilities. The study gave a list of about 150 TCR beta chains associated with cytomegalovirus. It was suggested by the authors that the approach could potentially be generalized to other disease states and immunological phenotypes. While some public TCRs were present in many individuals, most TCR sequences turned up only very rarely across donors. Immune exposure information for the cohort was limited to CMV serostatus. According to a later analysis, TCR association rates differed among HLA loci, with DRB1 alleles showing the most associated TCRs and HLA-C alleles showing the fewest.

The V gene is TRBV7-9 and the J gene is TRBJ2-1; 11 nucleotides in the junction match TRBD1. Material: PBMCs. The origin of this receptor is a woman aged 40 to 49 in good health and CMV-seronegative. The bases are TGTGCCAGCAGCTCCGGACAGGGGGCTGAAGAGCAGTTCTTC. This is translated as CASSSGQGAEEQFF.